A selection of T cell receptor beta chains follows, all from one sample in a study of HIV-infected patients and healthy controls. TCRdb re-analysed the 5' RACE reads in MiXCR, keeping a single row per CDR3 protein. The data hold about 67,000 distinct CDR3 sequences, with less than 20% observed a single time. Material: CD4+ T cells from blood. The receptors originated from a human donor in good health. The CDR3 runs from the conserved cysteine through the conserved F or W. A D gene is named only where the DNA matches it firmly. A row's size may be missing; if present it is once, few, many or a size class.

V,size,D,J,CDR3,DNA
TRBV29-1,-,-,TRBJ1-1,CSVEDPQGAFF,TGCAGCGTTGAAGACCCTCAGGGGGCTTTCTTT
TRBV5-1,few,TRBD1,TRBJ2-3,CASSLQPTPGTVVKDTQYF,TGCGCCAGCAGCTTACAACCAACGCCCGGGACAGTCGTGAAAGATACGCAGTATTTT
TRBV10-3,-,TRBD2,TRBJ2-1,CAISESKAGGLHEQFF,TGTGCCATCAGTGAGTCGAAAGCGGGGGGGCTTCATGAGCAGTTCTTC
TRBV20-1,-,TRBD2,TRBJ2-4,CSASYSSGGAKNIQYF,TGCAGTGCTAGCTATAGTAGCGGGGGAGCCAAAAACATTCAGTACTTC
TRBV7-8,-,-,TRBJ1-6,CASSSGWGYNSPLHF,TGTGCCAGCAGCTCAGGTTGGGGATATAATTCACCCCTCCACTTT
TRBV12-3/TRBV12-4,-,TRBD1,TRBJ1-5,CASSYDRGMNQPQHF,TGTGCCAGCAGTTACGACAGGGGCATGAATCAGCCCCAGCATTTT
TRBV3-1,many,-,TRBJ2-5,CASSQSDRQETQYF,TGTGCCAGCAGCCAGTCCGACAGACAAGAGACCCAGTACTTC
TRBV18,few,-,TRBJ2-7,CASSPIPGASSYEQYF,TGTGCCAGCTCACCAATTCCAGGGGCATCTTCTTACGAGCAGTACTTC
TRBV12-3/TRBV12-4,many,-,TRBJ1-2,CASSRGRIYGYTF,TGTGCCAGCAGTAGAGGACGGATCTATGGCTACACCTTC
TRBV7-2,many,TRBD2,TRBJ2-1,CASRSLASGGSNVGNEQFF,TGTGCCAGCAGATCGTTGGCCAGCGGGGGGTCCAATGTGGGAAATGAGCAGTTCTTC
TRBV29-1,medium-sized,TRBD1,TRBJ1-1,CSVRGQGTMNTEAFF,TGCAGCGTTCGGGGACAGGGAACCATGAACACTGAAGCTTTCTTT
TRBV27,-,-,TRBJ2-6,CASSHSSGANVLTF,TGTGCCAGCAGTCACAGCTCTGGGGCCAACGTCCTGACTTTC
TRBV12-3/TRBV12-4,-,-,TRBJ1-6,CASSLGSSYNSPLHF,TGTGCCAGCAGTTTGGGCAGCTCCTATAATTCACCCCTCCACTTT
TRBV29-1,few,-,TRBJ2-1,CSVGGGQQTSYNEQFF,TGCAGCGTTGGGGGGGGACAGCAGACCTCCTACAATGAGCAGTTCTTC
TRBV19,-,TRBD2,TRBJ2-1,CASRETSGSSYNEQFF,TGTGCCAGTAGGGAGACTAGCGGGAGCTCCTACAATGAGCAGTTCTTC
TRBV5-4,-,-,TRBJ1-6,CASSLESGVSPLHF,TGTGCCAGCAGCTTGGAGTCAGGGGTGTCACCCCTCCACTTT
TRBV28,many,-,TRBJ2-7,CASSRTANEQYF,TGTGCCAGCAGTCGGACAGCCAACGAGCAGTACTTC
TRBV9,few,-,TRBJ1-1,CASSPRPGHTEAFF,TGTGCCAGCAGCCCCCGTCCTGGGCACACTGAAGCTTTCTTT
TRBV14,-,-,TRBJ2-6,CASSQVRLGANVLTF,TGTGCCAGCAGCCAAGTTCGGTTAGGGGCCAACGTCCTGACTTTC
TRBV12-3/TRBV12-4,-,-,TRBJ2-1,CASSTGRVVSGNEQFF,TGTGCCAGCAGTACAGGCAGGGTTGTATCGGGTAATGAGCAGTTCTTC
TRBV19,few,-,TRBJ2-1,CASSINVRGGGNEQFF,TGTGCCAGTAGTATTAATGTCCGGGGAGGGGGCAATGAGCAGTTCTTC
TRBV6-5,many,TRBD2,TRBJ2-1,CASSKPGLSLNEQFF,TGTGCCAGCAGCAAGCCGGGACTATCTTTAAATGAGCAGTTCTTC
TRBV27,-,-,TRBJ1-3,CASSPEGLIRNTIYF,TGTGCCAGCAGTCCCGAGGGCCTAATACGAAACACCATATATTTT
TRBV6-6,many,-,TRBJ2-7,CASVHGLLAYEQYF,TGTGCCAGCGTCCATGGCCTGCTTGCCTACGAGCAGTACTTC
TRBV5-6,few,-,TRBJ2-7,CASSWQGVQYF,TGTGCCAGCAGCTGGCAGGGAGTCCAGTACTTC
TRBV7-2,few,-,TRBJ1-1,CASSPTDVNTEAFF,TGTGCCAGCAGCCCCACCGACGTGAACACTGAAGCTTTCTTT
TRBV7-6,-,-,TRBJ2-3,CASSLALTSATDTQYF,TGTGCCAGCAGCTTAGCGCTCACCTCCGCTACAGATACGCAGTATTTT
TRBV20-1,few,-,TRBJ1-1,CSATETALEAFF,TGCAGTGCGACGGAGACAGCCCTAGAAGCTTTCTTT
TRBV4-3,few,-,TRBJ2-3,CASSQGYGGRDTQYF,TGCGCCAGCAGCCAAGGTTACGGAGGCAGGGATACGCAGTATTTT
TRBV5-1,-,-,TRBJ2-3,CASSFRTDFTDTQYF,TGCGCCAGCAGCTTCCGGACGGATTTCACAGATACGCAGTATTTT
TRBV7-2,few,-,TRBJ2-5,CASSWSLGGAETQYF,TGTGCCAGCAGCTGGTCTTTGGGGGGGGCAGAGACCCAGTACTTC
TRBV18,few,-,TRBJ2-3,CASSPPRASSTDTQYF,TGTGCCAGCTCACCACCCAGGGCCTCTAGCACAGATACGCAGTATTTT
TRBV25-1,few,TRBD1,TRBJ1-4,CASSDPTGTGNEKLFF,TGTGCCAGCAGTGACCCTACCGGGACAGGCAATGAAAAACTGTTTTTT